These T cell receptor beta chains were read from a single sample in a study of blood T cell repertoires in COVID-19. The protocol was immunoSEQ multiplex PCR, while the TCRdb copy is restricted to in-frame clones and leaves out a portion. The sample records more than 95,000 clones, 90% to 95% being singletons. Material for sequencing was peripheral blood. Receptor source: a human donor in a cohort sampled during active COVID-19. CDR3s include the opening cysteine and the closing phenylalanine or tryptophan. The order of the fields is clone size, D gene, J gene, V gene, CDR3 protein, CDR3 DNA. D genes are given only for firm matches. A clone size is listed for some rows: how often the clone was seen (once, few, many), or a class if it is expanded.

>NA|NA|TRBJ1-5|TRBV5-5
CASSLLSLTGFNQPQHF
TGTGCCAGCAGCTTGCTTTCTCTAACAGGGTTCAATCAGCCCCAGCATTTT
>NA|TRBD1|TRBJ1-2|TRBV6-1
CASSEATGGNYGYTF
TGTGCCAGCAGTGAAGCGACAGGGGGCAACTATGGCTACACCTTC
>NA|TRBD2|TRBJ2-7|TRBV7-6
CASSISGGVYEQYF
TGTGCCAGCAGCATTAGCGGGGGGGTCTACGAGCAGTACTTC
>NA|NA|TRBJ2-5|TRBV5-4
CASSTRGSGGETQYF
TGTGCCAGCAGCACCCGTGGGAGCGGTGGGGAGACCCAGTACTTC
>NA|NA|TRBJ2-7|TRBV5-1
CASSPTGPVYEQYF
TGCGCCAGCAGCCCCACAGGACCGGTCTACGAGCAGTACTTC
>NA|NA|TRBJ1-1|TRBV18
CASSQGSGMNTEAFF
TGTGCCAGCTCACAAGGTTCAGGGATGAACACTGAAGCTTTCTTT
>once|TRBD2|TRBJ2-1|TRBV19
CATSSGSSYNEQFF
TGTGCCACATCCAGCGGGAGCTCCTACAATGAGCAGTTCTTC
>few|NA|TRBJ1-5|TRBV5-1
CASSWLSGQPQHF
TGCGCCAGCAGCTGGCTCAGTGGTCAGCCCCAGCATTTT
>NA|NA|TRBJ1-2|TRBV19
CASSWEGNGYTF
TGTGCCAGTAGTTGGGAGGGAAATGGCTACACCTTC
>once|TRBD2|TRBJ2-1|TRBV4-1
CASSPKTPTSGSYNEQFF
TGCGCCAGCAGCCCGAAAACGCCGACTAGCGGGTCCTACAATGAGCAGTTCTTC
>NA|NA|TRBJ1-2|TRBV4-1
CASSQETYTTYGYTF
TGCGCCAGCAGCCAAGAAACCTATACCACTTATGGCTACACCTTC
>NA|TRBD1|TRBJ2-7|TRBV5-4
CASSSIGTALMGQYF
TGTGCCAGCAGCTCTATCGGGACAGCCCTTATGGGGCAGTACTTC
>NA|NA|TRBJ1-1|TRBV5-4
CASSFQGNTEAFF
TGTGCCAGCAGCTTTCAGGGAAACACTGAAGCTTTCTTT
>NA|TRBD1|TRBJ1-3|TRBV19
CASSIGTGNGNTIYF
TGTGCCAGTAGTATCGGGACAGGGAATGGAAACACCATATATTTT
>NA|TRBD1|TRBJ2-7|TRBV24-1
CATRPTGTGSSYEQYF
TGTGCCACCCGCCCTACCGGGACAGGGAGTTCCTACGAGCAGTACTTC
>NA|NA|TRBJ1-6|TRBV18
CASSPGSYNSPLHF
TGTGCCAGCTCACCCGGCTCCTATAATTCACCCCTCCACTTT
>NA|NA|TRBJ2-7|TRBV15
CATSRSLSYEQYF
TGTGCCACCAGCAGGAGTCTGTCCTACGAGCAGTACTTC
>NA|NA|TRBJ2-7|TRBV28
CASSPTWGAYEQYF
TGTGCCAGCAGCCCTACTTGGGGGGCCTACGAGCAGTACTTC
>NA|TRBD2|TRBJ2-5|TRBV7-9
CASSNGGVQETQYF
TGTGCCAGCAGCAACGGGGGGGTCCAAGAGACCCAGTACTTC
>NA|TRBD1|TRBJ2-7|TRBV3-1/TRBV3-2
CASSSRTGVVYEQYF
TGTGCCAGCAGCTCTCGGACAGGGGTCGTGTACGAGCAGTACTTC
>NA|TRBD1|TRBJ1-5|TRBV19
CASSLGDRGLNQPQHF
TGTGCCAGTAGTCTCGGCGACAGGGGGCTCAATCAGCCCCAGCATTTT
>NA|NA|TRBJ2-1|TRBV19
CASSILSRNEQFF
TGTGCCAGTAGTATCCTATCCCGGAATGAGCAGTTCTTC
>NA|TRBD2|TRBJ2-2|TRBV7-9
CASSYPSGSVANTGELFF
TGTGCCAGCAGCTATCCAAGCGGGAGTGTGGCAAACACCGGGGAGCTGTTTTTT
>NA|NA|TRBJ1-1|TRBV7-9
CASSSLGGGAFF
TGTGCCAGCAGCTCTCTAGGCGGAGGAGCTTTCTTT
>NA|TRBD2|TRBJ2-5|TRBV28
CASSQGGSVETQYF
TGTGCCAGCAGTCAGGGAGGGTCGGTAGAGACCCAGTACTTC
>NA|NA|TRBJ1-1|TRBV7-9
CASSLVFTDTEAFF
TGTGCCAGCAGCTTAGTTTTCACGGACACTGAAGCTTTCTTT
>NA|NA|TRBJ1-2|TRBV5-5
CASSFLMQIPNYGYTF
TGTGCCAGCAGCTTTTTGATGCAGATTCCTAACTATGGCTACACCTTC
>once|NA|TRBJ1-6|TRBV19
CASSIRASSYNSPLHF
TGTGCCAGTAGTATAAGAGCGAGCTCCTATAATTCACCCCTCCACTTT
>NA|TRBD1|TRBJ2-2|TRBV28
CASSFHWTGGFGELFF
TGTGCCAGCAGTTTCCACTGGACAGGGGGGTTCGGGGAGCTGTTTTTT
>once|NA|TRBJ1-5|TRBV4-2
CASSQESGDQPQHF
TGTGCCAGCAGCCAAGAATCCGGAGATCAGCCCCAGCATTTT
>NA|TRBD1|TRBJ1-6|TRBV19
CASRPEGAGSPLHF
TGTGCCAGTAGGCCGGAGGGGGCAGGTTCACCCCTCCACTTT
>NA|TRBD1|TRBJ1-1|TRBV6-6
CASSLGQAGAFF
TGTGCCAGCAGCCTCGGACAGGCGGGGGCTTTCTTT
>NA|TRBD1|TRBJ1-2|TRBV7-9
CASSSGQGRYGYTF
TGTGCCAGCAGCTCAGGACAGGGGAGGTATGGCTACACCTTC
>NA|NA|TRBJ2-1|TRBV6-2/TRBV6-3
CASSLPFPTLARDEQFF
TGTGCCAGCAGTCTACCCTTTCCTACCCTAGCGCGAGATGAGCAGTTCTTC
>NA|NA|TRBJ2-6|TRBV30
CAWSVPPKHPSGANVLTF
TGTGCCTGGAGTGTACCACCTAAGCACCCCTCTGGGGCCAACGTCCTGACTTTC
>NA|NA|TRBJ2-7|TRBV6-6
CASSYRTELILEQYF
TGTGCCAGCAGTTACCGAACAGAACTGATCCTCGAGCAGTACTTC
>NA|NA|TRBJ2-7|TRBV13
CASSSLAYEQYF
TGTGCCAGCAGCTCACTAGCCTACGAGCAGTACTTC
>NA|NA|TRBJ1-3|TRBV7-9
CASSFVTGGNTIYF
TGTGCCAGCAGCTTTGTTACGGGAGGAAACACCATATATTTT
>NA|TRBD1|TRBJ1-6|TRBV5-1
CASSLGGQGVSPLHF
TGCGCCAGCAGCTTGGGTGGACAGGGAGTATCACCCCTCCACTTT
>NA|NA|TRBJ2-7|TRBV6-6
CASSYSSGLSYEQYF
TGTGCCAGCAGTTACTCGAGCGGGCTGTCCTACGAGCAGTACTTC
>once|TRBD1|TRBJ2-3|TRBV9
CASSVAPTGTAPTDTQYF
TGTGCCAGCAGCGTAGCACCGACCGGGACAGCGCCCACAGATACGCAGTATTTT
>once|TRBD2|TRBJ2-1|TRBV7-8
CASSLGWDYYNEQFF
TGTGCCAGCAGCCTGGGATGGGACTACTACAATGAGCAGTTCTTC
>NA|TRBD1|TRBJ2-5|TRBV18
CASSPFDRGKTQYF
TGTGCCAGCTCACCTTTCGACAGGGGAAAGACCCAGTACTTC
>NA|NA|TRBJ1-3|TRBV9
CASSVAGSGSGNTIYF
TGTGCCAGCAGCGTAGCGGGCAGCGGCTCTGGAAACACCATATATTTT
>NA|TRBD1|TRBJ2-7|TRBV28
CASSSAGTGPYEQYF
TGTGCCAGCAGTTCGGCCGGGACAGGGCCTTACGAGCAGTACTTC
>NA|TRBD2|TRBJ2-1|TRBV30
CAQHYGLAGGHNEQFF
TGTGCCCAACACTATGGACTAGCGGGAGGACACAATGAGCAGTTCTTC
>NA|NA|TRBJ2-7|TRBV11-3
CASSLGASYEQYF
TGTGCCAGCAGCTTAGGGGCTTCCTACGAGCAGTACTTC
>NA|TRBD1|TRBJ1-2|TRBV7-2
CASSLGTGRYGYTF
TGTGCCAGCAGCTTAGGGACAGGCCGCTATGGCTACACCTTC
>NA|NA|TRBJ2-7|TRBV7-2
CASSSRAETHYEQYF
TGTGCCAGCAGCTCGAGAGCGGAAACCCACTACGAGCAGTACTTC
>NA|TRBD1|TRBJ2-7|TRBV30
CAWSGQGAKGYEQYF
TGTGCCTGGAGTGGACAGGGAGCAAAAGGGTACGAGCAGTACTTC
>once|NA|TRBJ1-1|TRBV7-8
CASSLVPPPSLDTYTEAFF
TGTGCCAGCAGCTTAGTCCCACCCCCCTCCCTGGACACGTATACTGAAGCTTTCTTT
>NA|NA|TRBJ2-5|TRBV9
CASSVGGLGETQYF
TGTGCCAGCAGCGTAGGGGGGCTGGGGGAGACCCAGTACTTC
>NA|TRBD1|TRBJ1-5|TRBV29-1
CSVRDRENQPQHF
TGCAGCGTTAGGGACAGGGAAAATCAGCCCCAGCATTTT
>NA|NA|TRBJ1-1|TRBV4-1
CASSQFRGREGTEAFF
TGCGCCAGCAGCCAATTCAGGGGTCGGGAGGGCACTGAAGCTTTCTTT
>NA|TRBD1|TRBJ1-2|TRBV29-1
CSVEETGGSLISYGYTF
TGCAGCGTTGAAGAGACAGGGGGATCTTTGATCTCCTATGGCTACACCTTC
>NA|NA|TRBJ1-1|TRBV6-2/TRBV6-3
CASSLETGQMAFF
TGTGCCAGCAGCCTCGAAACCGGACAGATGGCTTTCTTT
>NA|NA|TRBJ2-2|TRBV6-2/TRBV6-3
CASSIHPTSGTGELFF
TGTGCCAGCAGTATACACCCCACGTCGGGCACCGGGGAGCTGTTTTTT
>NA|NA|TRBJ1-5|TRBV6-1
CASSEGRYQPQHF
TGTGCCAGCAGTGAAGGCAGGTATCAGCCCCAGCATTTT
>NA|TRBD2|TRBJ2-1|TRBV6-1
CASSDRLAGGPRVEQFF
TGTGCCAGCAGTGACCGACTAGCGGGGGGTCCTCGGGTTGAGCAGTTCTTC
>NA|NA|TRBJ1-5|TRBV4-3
CASSQVRGTYQPQHF
TGCGCCAGCAGCCAAGTAAGGGGGACCTATCAGCCCCAGCATTTT